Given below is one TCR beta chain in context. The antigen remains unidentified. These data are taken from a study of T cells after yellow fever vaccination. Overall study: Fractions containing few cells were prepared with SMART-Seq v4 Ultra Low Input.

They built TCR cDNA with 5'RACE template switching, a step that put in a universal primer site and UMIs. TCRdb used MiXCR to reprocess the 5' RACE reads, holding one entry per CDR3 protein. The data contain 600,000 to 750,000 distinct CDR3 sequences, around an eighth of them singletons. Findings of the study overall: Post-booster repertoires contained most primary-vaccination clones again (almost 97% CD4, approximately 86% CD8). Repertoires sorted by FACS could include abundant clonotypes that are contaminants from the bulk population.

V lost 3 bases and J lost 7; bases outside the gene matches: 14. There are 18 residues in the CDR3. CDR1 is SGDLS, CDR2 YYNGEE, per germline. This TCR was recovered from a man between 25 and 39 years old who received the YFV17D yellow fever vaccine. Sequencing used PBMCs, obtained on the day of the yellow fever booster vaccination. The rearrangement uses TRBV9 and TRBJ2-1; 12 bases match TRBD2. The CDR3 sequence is CASSDSASGRALGNEQFF. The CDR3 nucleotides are TGTGCCAGCAGCGACTCCGCTAGCGGGAGGGCCTTGGGGAATGAGCAGTTCTTC.